The clone carrying this T cell receptor (beta chain) was seen more than once but under ten times. Its antigen remains unknown. Through a sample-barcoded 5' primer and a J-beta primer mix, a second PCR was run for roughly 6 to 11 cycles. TCRdb independently ran MiXCR on the 5' RACE reads; one entry per CDR3 protein. Of approximately 730,000 distinct CDR3 sequences in the sample, 53% were seen once. Donors ranged from roughly 6 to 90 years old and were healthy Caucasians in Russia. Each sample used at least 7 million PBMCs. These data originate in a study of blood T cells in healthy people across ages. Findings and limits, study-wide: Any changes in expanded clonotypes were possibly confounded, as donor CMV status remained unknown.

Sequences were obtained from blood. This clonotype was sampled from a man aged 80 or over in good health.

The CDR3 spells CASVVVSNYGYTF. The CDR3 DNA is TGTGCCAGCGTGGTCGTTTCTAACTATGGCTACACCTTC. This chain links TRBV2 with TRBJ1-2; no firm D call. V gave up 8 bases and J gave up 0 bases, with 10 bases separating them. Germline V gene data show CDR1 as SNHLY and CDR2 as FYNNEI. The CDR3 covers 13 residues.